The present entry profiles one TCR beta chain with its context. Its antigen remains undetermined. No much larger clone is present one base from it, and per-base qualities are unavailable. Receptors were amplified or captured by the immunoSEQ multiplex PCR assay. The multiplex PCR relied on a mix of 60 forward primers for TCR Vbeta segments and 13 reverse primers for TCR Jbeta segments. Amplification of the CDR3 region of rearranged TCR beta genes was performed with a multiplex PCR assay on genomic DNA. Amplified TCR beta libraries were sequenced as 87-base-pair reads on the Illumina HiSeq System. Under the source paper's analysis protocol: Across the 500 to 750 repertoires, a later analysis counted 80 million or so unique TCR beta chains, 8.5 million to 12 million of which were shared by at least two donors. Raw reads were error-corrected and collapsed into unique sequences by a nearest-neighbor algorithm in which closely related sequences were merged to remove PCR and sequencing errors. CDR3 sequences were aligned to IMGT reference sequences to assign V, D and J gene segments. For a sequence to be retained, at least a six-nucleotide match to both a V gene segment and a J gene segment was required. Rearrangements were called productive when the CDR3 lacked stop codons and stayed in frame with V and J; all others were non-productive. Following IMGT convention, CDR3 was defined as the stretch from the second conserved V-encoded cysteine up to the conserved J-encoded phenylalanine. Sequences without an unambiguous match to a single V gene segment were excluded from the earlier analysis of approximately 600 of the donors. In an earlier analysis of approximately 560 of the donors, a V segment was called functional when productive rearrangements were above 56.7%, and segregating when the standard deviation between donors exceeded 5%. A statistical classification framework was built for diagnosing cytomegalovirus status from the catalog of TCR beta chain sequences. In a later analysis, V and J genes were assigned by comparing TCR nucleotide sequences against IMGT/GENE-DB human TR gene sequences. Using the TCRdist pipeline, a later analysis assigned CDR3 sequences along with most-parsimonious VDJ recombination scenarios. A later analysis defined each TCR beta chain by its CDR3 amino acid sequence plus V-gene family, and excluded reads lacking a unique V-gene family. To address suspected cross-contamination and a sequencing artifact, a later analysis removed 592 highly shared, low-generation-probability nucleotide sequences. For each public chain, a later analysis derived a clonal expansion index from normalized ranks of inferred template counts within each repertoire. A later analysis computed generation probabilities with a VDJ recombination model fitted to out-of-frame rearrangements, and checked the results against IGoR. In a later analysis, hypergeometric tests were used to score TCR-TCR, TCR-HLA and TCR-CMV co-occurrence, with a repertoire-size bias correction applied to TCR pairs. To estimate false discovery rates, a later analysis permuted the HLA or CMV assignments 20 times. In a later analysis, co-occurring TCRs were grouped using DBSCAN, with TCRdist sequence similarity added in when clustering inside HLA-allele-positive subsets. For co-occurrence clustering, repertoires with fewer than 30,000 or more than 120,000 public chains were excluded, along with five or six repertoires with anomalous nucleotide sharing. The table comes from immuneACCESS by way of TCRdb, which keeps in-frame sequences with V and J called. Part of the clones is missing from these tables; in studies checked, under half for an unresolved V gene and the rest for unknown reasons. V, J and clone size reflect that table, while D and trimming were determined from the DNA. In all, the sample holds some 190,000 clones, and roughly 80% of those were seen once. Of the sample, approximately 2.4% is held by the ten largest clones.

After removal of 11 bases from V and 3 bases from J, the junction retains 13 bases not matched to a gene. The CDR3 has 15 amino acids, counting the end cysteine and phenylalanine. The sequence is cut down to CDR3 DNA, 45 bases in frame from base 1. Sequences SGHTA (CDR1) and FQGNSA (CDR2) are obtained from the germline V gene. In total, approximately 610 healthy bone marrow donors made up the cohort. All cohort members were sampled while nominally healthy, although unrecorded immune exposures were likely present. The donor was CMV seronegative and was included in the group of 352 seronegative cohort members. Every donor gave a peripheral blood sample, and the peripheral blood mononuclear cells from that sample were used for TCR beta sequencing. The Qiagen DNeasy Blood Extraction Kit was used to extract genomic DNA from the blood cell samples. The sample originates from a study of cytomegalovirus exposure and HLA in healthy donors (dated by TCRdb to about 2017). Study-level background: An earlier analysis of 587 of the donors reported approximately 270 Gb of sequence data and 100 million to 140 million unique TCR beta sequences from roughly 200 million T cells. A later genetic analysis used genome-wide SNP genotypes for about 60% of the roughly 700 donors, treating that subset as a discovery cohort. Both class I and class II loci were covered by HLA typing, at four-digit resolution. About 300 gigabases of sequencing data and approximately 84 million unique TCR sequences were included in an early release covering 550 to 800 HLA-typed donors. Because of strong linkage in the cohort, a few DR-DQ haplotypes were treated as single units for association and clustering. The aim of the study was to test whether cataloging public T cell receptors could identify signatures of past pathogen exposure. To decide whether each TCR beta V gene segment behaved as functional or pseudogenic, an earlier analysis of several hundred of the donors relied on high-throughput TCR beta sequencing. Of the roughly 400 genotyped donors, 75% to 85% were placed in the genetic ancestry cluster associated with self-reported Caucasian donors. The number of typed donors differed by locus: 629-630 for A, B, C, DRB1 and DQB1; 522 for DQA1; approximately 610 for DPA1; and some 430 for DPB1. Rather than drawing on any new phenotypic data, the later analysis identified candidate immune exposures from TCR beta sequences and the way those sequences occurred across donors. Along with the approximately 670-subject first cohort, a separate validation cohort of over a hundred different subjects was used. Alongside the repertoire data, information on donor age, sex, ethnicity and CMV serostatus was compiled. Every discovery cohort repertoire had been produced on one sequencing platform. To study patterns of TCR occurrence, a later analysis re-analyzed previously published TCR beta repertoires from around 700 donors and added high-resolution HLA genotyping. Among some 410 genotyped donors of the cohort, an average of around 250,000 unique TCR beta nucleotide sequences was sequenced per donor, of which about 18% were non-productive. To predict cytomegalovirus infection status, the study combined high-throughput TCR immunosequencing, statistical association of individual TCRs with disease status, and machine learning. The study profiled the T cell repertoires of approximately 700 subjects by immunosequencing and related them to cytomegalovirus serostatus. What the study reported, not specific to this receptor: Most TCR sequences were seen in very few donors, while some public TCRs were found in many individuals. Roughly uniform sequencing depth across donors was assumed in presence/absence analyses, although this assumption may not hold. A cluster of highly shared sequence variants was judged likely to be a technical artifact of the sequencing pipeline. Correlated functional status among segregating V segments might reflect linkage disequilibrium, but an unknown experimental factor could not be ruled out. At a false discovery rate of 0.05, a later analysis linked around 17,000 TCR beta sequences to specific HLA alleles. Immune exposure information for the cohort was limited to CMV serostatus. This cohort had only TCR beta chains sequenced, and the lack of alpha or paired-chain data limited which features could be detected. According to a later analysis, most CMV-associated TCR beta chains appeared to be HLA-restricted, and the HLA associations seemed to be driven largely by CMV exposure. In a later analysis, HLA-associated TCR beta chains showed more clonal expansion and lower generation probabilities than non-associated chains that were equally common. In a later analysis, TCR association rates were found to vary across HLA loci, with the most associated TCRs seen for DRB1 alleles and the fewest for HLA-C alleles. Some IMGT-functional V segments, including TRBV6-2 and TRBV6-3, could not be distinguished by the 87-base-pair reads and were therefore excluded. An association between a missense DCLRE1C variant and V-gene and J-gene trimming of TCR beta chains was found in a later genetic analysis and replicated in an independent cohort. In vitro tests confirmed that a few of the cytomegalovirus-associated TCR beta chains recognize cytomegalovirus antigens. A later analysis reported that several top co-occurrence clusters appeared linked to parvovirus B19, influenza, CMV and Epstein-Barr virus. Because counts were too low, under 20 rarely observed V segments, including chromosome 9 orphons, were left out of the earlier analysis of 587 of the donors. A total of around 150 TCR beta chains were listed by the study as associated with cytomegalovirus. Compared with the approximately 670-donor mean, donors in an Asian-associated ancestry cluster had fewer N-insertions in productive TCRs, according to a later genetic analysis. HLA typing was unavailable for some donors at each locus, so association tests used only the typed subset. Strong co-occurrence of HLA alleles, especially DR and DQ, made assigning TCR associations to individual alleles difficult. Broadly in line with IMGT annotations, most TCR beta V segments showed up in productive rearrangements about 90% or about 30% of the time in an earlier analysis of 450 to 600 of the donors. A further reported finding was that TCR beta sequences accurately predicted the HLA-A and HLA-B alleles for most subjects in the first cohort. According to the authors, the approach could potentially be generalized to other disease states and immunological phenotypes. The classifier was reported to diagnose cytomegalovirus status with high specificity and sensitivity in both the original and validation cohorts.

Recombination joined TRBV7-2 with TRBJ2-3; 8 junctional bases match TRBD1. The TCR sequence derives from a male donor in good health and CMV-seronegative. The sample was PBMCs. The CDR3 protein is CAVRPARGRTDTQYF. The DNA sequence is as follows: TGTGCCGTTCGCCCTGCCAGGGGGCGGACAGATACGCAGTATTTT.